Sequencing of this T cell receptor beta chain was carried out in a study of early T cells in non-severe SARS-CoV-2 infection. TCRdb recomputed calls from the 5' RACE reads with MiXCR, one row per CDR3 protein. The sample consists of some 81,000 distinct CDR3 sequences, about 17% of them appearing once. The CDR3 has 13 amino acids. Germline V CDR1 and CDR2: LGHNA, YNFKEQ. This clonotype was picked up many times. Mismatch with germline at one junction end may stem from a read error. Source material: whole blood. This receptor was identified in an adult who was a healthcare worker with PCR-confirmed SARS-CoV-2 infection or an uninfected control (not recorded which). The chain carries TRBV4-2 and TRBJ1-1, with 7 bases lining up with TRBD1. CDR3 bases: TGTGCCAGCAGCCAAGGACAGGGAACCCAGGGCCTCTTT. Protein product: CASSQGQGTQGLF.